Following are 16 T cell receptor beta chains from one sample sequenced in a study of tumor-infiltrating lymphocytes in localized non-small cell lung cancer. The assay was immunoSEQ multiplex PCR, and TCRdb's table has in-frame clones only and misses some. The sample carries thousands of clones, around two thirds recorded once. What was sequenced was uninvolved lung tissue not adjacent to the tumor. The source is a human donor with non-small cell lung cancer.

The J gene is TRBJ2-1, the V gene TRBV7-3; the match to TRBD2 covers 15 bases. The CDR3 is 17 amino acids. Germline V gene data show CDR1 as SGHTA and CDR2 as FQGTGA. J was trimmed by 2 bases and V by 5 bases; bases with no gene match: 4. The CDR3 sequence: CASSEGLAGGPYNEQFF. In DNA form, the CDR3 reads TGTGCCAGCAGCGAGGGACTAGCGGGAGGCCCCTACAATGAGCAGTTCTTC.

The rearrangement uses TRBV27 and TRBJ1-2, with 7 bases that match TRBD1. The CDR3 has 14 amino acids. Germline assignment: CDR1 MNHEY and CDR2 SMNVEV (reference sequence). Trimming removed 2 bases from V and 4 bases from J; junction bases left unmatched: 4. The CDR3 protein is CASSLGGQTYGYTF. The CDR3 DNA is TGTGCCAGCAGTTTAGGGGGACAGACCTATGGCTACACCTTC.

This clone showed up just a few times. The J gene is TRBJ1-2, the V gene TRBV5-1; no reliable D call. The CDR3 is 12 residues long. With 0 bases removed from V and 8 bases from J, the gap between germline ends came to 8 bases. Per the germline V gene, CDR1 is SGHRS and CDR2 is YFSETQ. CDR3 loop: CASSLDGNGYTF. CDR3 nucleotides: TGCGCCAGCAGCTTGGACGGGAACGGCTACACCTTC.

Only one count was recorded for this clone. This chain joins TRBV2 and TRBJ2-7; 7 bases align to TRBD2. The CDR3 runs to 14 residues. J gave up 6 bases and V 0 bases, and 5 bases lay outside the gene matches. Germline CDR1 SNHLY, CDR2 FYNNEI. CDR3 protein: CASSEASGKAEQYF. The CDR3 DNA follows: TGTGCCAGCAGTGAAGCCAGCGGGAAAGCCGAGCAGTACTTC. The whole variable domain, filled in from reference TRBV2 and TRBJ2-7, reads EPEVTQTPSHQVTQMGQEVILRCVPISNHLYFYWYRQILGQKVEFLVSFYNNEISEKSEIFDDQFSVERPDGSNFTLKIRSTKLEDSAMYFCASSEASGKAEQYFGPGTRLTVT.

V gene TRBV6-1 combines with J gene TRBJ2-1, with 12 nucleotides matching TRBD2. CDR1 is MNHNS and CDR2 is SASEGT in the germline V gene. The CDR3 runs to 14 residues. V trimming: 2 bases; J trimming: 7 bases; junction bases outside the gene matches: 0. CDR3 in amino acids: CASSELAGGNEQFF. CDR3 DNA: TGTGCCAGCAGTGAACTAGCGGGAGGGAATGAGCAGTTCTTC.

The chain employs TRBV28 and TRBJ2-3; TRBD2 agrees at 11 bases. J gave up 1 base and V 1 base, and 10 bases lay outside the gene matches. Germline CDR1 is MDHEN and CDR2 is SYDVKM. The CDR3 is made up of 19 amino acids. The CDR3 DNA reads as TGTGCCAGCAGTTTATTCCTTTCCGAACTAGCGGGAGGCACAGATACGCAGTATTTT. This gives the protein CASSLFLSELAGGTDTQYF.

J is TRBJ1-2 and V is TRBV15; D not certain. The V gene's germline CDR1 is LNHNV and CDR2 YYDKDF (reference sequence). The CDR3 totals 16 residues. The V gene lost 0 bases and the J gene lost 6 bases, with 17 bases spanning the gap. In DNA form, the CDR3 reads TGTGCCACCAGCAGAGATCTCGGGTCGGGGTATAATGGCTACACCTTC. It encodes CATSRDLGSGYNGYTF.

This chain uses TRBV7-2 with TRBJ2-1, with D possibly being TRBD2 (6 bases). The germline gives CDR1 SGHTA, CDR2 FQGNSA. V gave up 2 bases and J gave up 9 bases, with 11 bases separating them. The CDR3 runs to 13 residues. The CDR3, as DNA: TGTGCCAGCAGCTTACTCCGGGGGAGTGAGCAGTTCTTC. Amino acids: CASSLLRGSEQFF.

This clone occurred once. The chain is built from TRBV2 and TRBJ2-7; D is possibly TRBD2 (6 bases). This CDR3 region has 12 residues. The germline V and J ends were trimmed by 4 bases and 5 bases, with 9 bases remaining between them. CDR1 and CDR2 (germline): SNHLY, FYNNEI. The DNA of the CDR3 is TGTGCCAGCAGTGCTGGGGGGAACGAGCAGTACTTC. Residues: CASSAGGNEQYF.

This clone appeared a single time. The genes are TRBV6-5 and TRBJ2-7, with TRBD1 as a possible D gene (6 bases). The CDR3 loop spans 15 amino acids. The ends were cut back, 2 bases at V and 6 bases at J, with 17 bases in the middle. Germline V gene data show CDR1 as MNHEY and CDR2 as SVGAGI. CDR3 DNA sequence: TGTGCCAGCAGTTACGGGAGACAGGCCTCGGGCGAGCAGTACTTC. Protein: CASSYGRQASGEQYF.

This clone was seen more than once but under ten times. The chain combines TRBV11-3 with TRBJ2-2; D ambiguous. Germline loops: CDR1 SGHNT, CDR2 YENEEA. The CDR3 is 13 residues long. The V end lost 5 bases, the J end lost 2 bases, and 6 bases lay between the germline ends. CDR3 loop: CASSPDNTGELFF. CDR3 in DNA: TGTGCCAGCAGCCCCGACAACACCGGGGAGCTGTTTTTT.

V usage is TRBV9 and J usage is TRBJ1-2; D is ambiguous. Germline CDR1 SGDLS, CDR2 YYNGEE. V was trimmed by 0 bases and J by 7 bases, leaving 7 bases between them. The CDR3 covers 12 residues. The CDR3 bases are TGTGCCAGCAGCGTAGGAGGGAGTGGCTACACCTTC. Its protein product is CASSVGGSGYTF.

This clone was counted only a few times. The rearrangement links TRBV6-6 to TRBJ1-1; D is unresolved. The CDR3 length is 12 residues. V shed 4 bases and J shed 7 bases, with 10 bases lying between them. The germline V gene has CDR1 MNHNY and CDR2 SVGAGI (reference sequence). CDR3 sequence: CASSLSVDEAFF. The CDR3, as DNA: TGTGCCAGCAGTTTATCCGTGGATGAAGCTTTCTTT.

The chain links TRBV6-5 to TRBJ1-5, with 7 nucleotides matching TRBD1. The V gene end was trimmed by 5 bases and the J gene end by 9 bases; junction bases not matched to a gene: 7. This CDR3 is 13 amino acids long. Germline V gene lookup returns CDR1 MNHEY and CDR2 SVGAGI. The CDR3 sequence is CASSTGVRRPQHF. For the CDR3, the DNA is TGTGCCAGCAGTACAGGGGTTCGTCGGCCCCAGCATTTT.

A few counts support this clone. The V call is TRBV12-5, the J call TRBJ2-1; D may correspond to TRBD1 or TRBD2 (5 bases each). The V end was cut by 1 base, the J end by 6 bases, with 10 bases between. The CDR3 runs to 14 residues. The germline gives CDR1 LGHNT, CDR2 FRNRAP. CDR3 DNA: TGTGCTAGTGGTTTGGCGGGGCCCCCCAATGAGCAGTTCTTC. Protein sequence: CASGLAGPPNEQFF.

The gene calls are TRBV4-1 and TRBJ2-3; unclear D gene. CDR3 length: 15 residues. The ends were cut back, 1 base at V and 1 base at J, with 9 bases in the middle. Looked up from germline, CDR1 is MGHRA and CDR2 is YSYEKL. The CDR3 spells CASSQVIAGTDTQYF. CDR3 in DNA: TGCGCCAGCAGCCAAGTAATAGCCGGCACAGATACGCAGTATTTT.